This T cell receptor beta chain was recorded in a study of shared T cell receptors in the human thymus. The data were produced by immunoSEQ multiplex PCR, yet TCRdb's version contains in-frame clones alone and is incomplete. This sample has around 730,000 clones, with approximately 85% found just once. Trimming left V 4 bases short and J 8 bases short, with 14 bases between. CDR1 MNHEY and CDR2 SVGAGI come from the germline V gene. CDR3 length: 13 amino acids. The data also belong to a second study, concerning human thymus T cells. As that study records: Immunologically healthy infants in Finland undergoing congenital heart defect surgery were the donors. Corrective cardiac surgery supplied the resected thymus tissue. V and J genes seemed to be used with bias in thymic and blood repertoires. Unrelated people showed highly overlapping thymic repertoires, related research reported.

J is TRBJ1-2 and V is TRBV6-5; weak D call: TRBD1 (5 bases). The sequencing input was thymocytes. This clonotype was sampled from a girl under three years old with a congenital heart defect. This CDR3 is CASSSDKNVGYTF. CDR3 DNA sequence: TGTGCCAGCAGTTCGGACAAGAATGTAGGCTACACCTTC.